The sequence of this T cell receptor beta chain was determined in a study of vaccination and CD4 T cells after COVID-19 (dated by TCRdb to between 2021 and 2023). About the full investigation: Convalescent patients had a positive SARS-CoV-2 result on nasal swab PCR, and of these patients, 8 or 9 had mild disease and one had severe disease. The convalescent cohort comprised six males and four females, including two Hispanic individuals, seven Caucasians, two Asians and one multiracial person. Participants got two doses of the Pfizer-BioNTech BNT162b2 vaccine (n=8) or two doses of the Moderna mRNA-1273 vaccine (n=2). Post-COVID blood samples were collected from convalescent patients a median of around 96 days after diagnosis, with a range of about 35 to 180 days. Post-vaccine blood samples were taken a median of 72 days after the second vaccine dose, with a range of roughly 14 to 250 days. Culture stimuli were overlapping spike peptide pools from SARS-CoV-2 and from the common cold coronaviruses HCoV-NL63, HCoV-OC43 and HCoV-229E. Control cultures received a CEFX viral epitope pool as the positive control, an HIV-1 Nef peptide pool as the negative control, or no peptide. In 10 COVID-19 convalescent patients and a handful of infection-naive healthy vaccine recipients, researchers compared the spike-specific CD4+ TCR repertoire from before mRNA vaccination with the repertoire from after. Points the paper makes about the study in general: Among the post-vaccine SARS-CoV-2-reactive clones in convalescent patients, a median about 87% showed up only after vaccination, which suggests vaccine-specific priming. Relatively few convalescent patients were included in the study, and early timepoints after natural infection were not analyzed. The median number of SARS-CoV-2-reactive clonotypes rose from 20 to 25 after infection to some 40 after vaccination, but the change was not significant. Of the vaccine-specific clones in convalescent patients, 304 of 307, or nearly all, reacted only to SARS-CoV-2 spike and did not cross-react with common cold coronaviruses.

Libraries were built with PCR. TCR sequencing of DNA from cultured CD4+ T cells used the Oncomine TCR Beta short-read assay at the Johns Hopkins FTIC core. Genomic DNA was extracted from the cultured CD4+ T cells with the QIAamp micro DNA kit. The Oncomine TCR Beta libraries from cultured CD4+ T cells were pooled using unique dual indexes and then sequenced on an Illumina iSeq 100. On the study's bioinformatics: Non-productive sequences were removed, and CDR3s not starting with C, not ending with F or W, or shorter than 7 amino acids were discarded. The MANAFEST web application identified antigen-specific clonotypes by comparing peptide-stimulated wells against reference wells and other culture wells. To be called positive, a clone needed an FDR below 0.05, an odds ratio above 5, and a productive frequency above 0.1% in at least two of three replicate wells. A clonotype counted as cross-reactive if it showed significant expansion both in the SARS-CoV-2 spike wells and in at least one common cold coronavirus spike condition. CDR3 homology was assessed with Levenshtein distances (stringdist) and unrooted phylogenetic trees (ape) in R version 3.6.1. The public sequencing data were trimmed at Q25 with fastp and processed into clonotypes with MiXCR by TCRdb, which kept only in-frame beta chains. Entries that share a CDR3 protein sequence are merged under the most common genes and DNA. The V and J calls follow TCRdb's processing rather than the paper's. This sample holds 13,000 to 15,000 distinct CDR3 sequences; approximately 55% were observed only once. Clones ranked in the top ten supply over 9.5% of the sample.

The treatment or condition label on this specimen signifies: roughly nine-day PBMC culture with coronavirus spike peptide pools or control peptides (ViraFEST assay). The study used the ViraFEST assay, which expanded antigen-specific T cells with peptide pools and then identified expanded clonotypes by TCR sequencing. Positive SARS-CoV-2 PCR tests in the convalescent patients dated from March to December 2020, before Alpha, Beta and Delta variants emerged in the United States. Each well held about 1.8 million PBMCs cultured with around 10 ug/ml peptide pools in IMDM containing roughly 5% human AB serum and roughly 9.3 IU/ml IL-2. On days 3 and 7, half of the culture medium was replaced with fresh IL-2-containing medium. After roughly 9 days of culture, CD4+ T cells were isolated by negative selection with the EasySep CD4+ T cell isolation kit. PBMCs were separated from whole blood using Ficoll-Paque Plus gradient centrifugation and then either used fresh or cryopreserved at -140C. In general, triplicate wells were set up for every culture condition.

About this clonotype: There is no known antigen for this receptor. Per-base qualities were not stored, and no clone one base away is much larger.

The germline V gene yields SGHRS for CDR1 and YFSETQ for CDR2. Here V drops 0 bases and J drops 10 bases, and the junction holds 5 bases not matched to any gene. There are 15 amino acids in the CDR3, from cysteine to phenylalanine inclusive. Only the CDR3 DNA stays, 45 bases, in frame from base 1. The sample in question was CD4+ T cells from blood, cultured in vitro, obtained before SARS-CoV-2 vaccination. The sequence joins TRBV5-1 to TRBJ2-1, with 12 central nucleotides matching TRBD1. This sequence originates from a human donor who had recovered from COVID-19. CDR3 reads: CASSLAGTGGYEQFF. In nucleotide form, the sequence is TGCGCCAGCAGCTTGGCTGGGACAGGGGGCTACGAGCAGTTCTTC.